This TCR beta chain was sequenced in a study of blood T cell repertoires in COVID-19. Across the study: Whether acute or convalescent, the COVID-19 samples came from the United States, Italy and Spain. T cells, B-cell-depleted T cells, or PBMCs supplied cDNA or gDNA.

Produced via immunoSEQ multiplex PCR; TCRdb's table is partial and in-frame only. Of a few hundred thousand clones detected, around 82% appear once; the ten largest clones hold 7.4%. This CDR3 has 14 amino acids. V lost 2 bases and J lost 2, with 8 bases in between. Germline V gene sequence: CDR1 SGHTA, CDR2 FQGTGA. For this clone: Other DNA variants within this sample encode the same CDR3.

Individuals aged about 18 to 90 years were recruited from about two dozen US areas. Donors were grouped by their self-reported clinical history. The chain employs TRBV7-3 and TRBJ2-3; D call uncertain. Specimen: PBMCs or T cells enriched from blood (not recorded which). The sequence came from a woman between 35 and 50 years old with acute COVID-19. The CDR3 bases are TGTGCCAGCAGCTTAGGGCTGGACACAGATACGCAGTATTTT. Translated, it gives CASSLGLDTDTQYF. Together with reference TRBV7-3 and TRBJ2-3, the CDR3 gives the full variable domain: GAGVSQTPSNKVTEKGKYVELRCDPISGHTALYWYRQSLGQGPEFLIYFQGTGAADDSGLPNDRFFAVRPEGSVSTLKIQRTERGDSAVYLCASSLGLDTDTQYFGPGTRLTVL.